These T cell receptor beta chains were read from a single sample in a study of spatial heterogeneity in lung cancer. TCRdb redid the calling of the 5' RACE reads with MiXCR, one entry per CDR3 protein. The data show about 13,000 distinct CDR3 sequences, less than 4.5% seen once. Sequenced material: PBMCs, taken at surgery. The receptors here all came from a male donor with early-stage non-small cell lung cancer. Both conserved end residues are part of each CDR3. The order of the fields is V gene, J gene, CDR3 protein.

V gene: TRBV6-5; J gene: TRBJ2-2; CDR3 protein: CASSFTGGTGELFF
V gene: TRBV11-2; J gene: TRBJ1-1; CDR3 protein: CASSPLGQLTEAFF
V gene: TRBV2; J gene: TRBJ1-1; CDR3 protein: CAPLRGPNTEAFF
V gene: TRBV6-2/TRBV6-3; J gene: TRBJ2-2; CDR3 protein: CASRKQPNTGELFF
V gene: TRBV18; J gene: TRBJ2-7; CDR3 protein: CASSPPSAAYEQYF
V gene: TRBV6-5; J gene: TRBJ2-5; CDR3 protein: CASTDQASARRETQYF
V gene: TRBV7-9; J gene: TRBJ2-5; CDR3 protein: CASSVGTPQETQYF
V gene: TRBV29-1; J gene: TRBJ2-7; CDR3 protein: CSVVDSFRSYEQYF
V gene: TRBV7-8; J gene: TRBJ1-1; CDR3 protein: CASKLGGLSPEAFF
V gene: TRBV7-9; J gene: TRBJ2-1; CDR3 protein: CASSQALQGAGEQFF
V gene: TRBV7-8; J gene: TRBJ2-7; CDR3 protein: CASSSAQIGEQYF
V gene: TRBV2; J gene: TRBJ1-1; CDR3 protein: CASNQGRTEAFF
V gene: TRBV19; J gene: TRBJ2-3; CDR3 protein: CASSIVAVPTSTDTQYF
V gene: TRBV7-2; J gene: TRBJ1-5; CDR3 protein: CASSPNQGGNSNQPQHF
V gene: TRBV9; J gene: TRBJ2-5; CDR3 protein: CASSSRGVAGQETQYF
V gene: TRBV6-1; J gene: TRBJ1-4; CDR3 protein: CASGRQGSNEKLFF
V gene: TRBV3-1; J gene: TRBJ1-2; CDR3 protein: CASSPMGTGYGYTF
V gene: TRBV11-2; J gene: TRBJ2-7; CDR3 protein: CASSSPGTGEHEQYF
V gene: TRBV5-1; J gene: TRBJ2-7; CDR3 protein: CASSLGDRAHEQYF
V gene: TRBV7-8; J gene: TRBJ1-4; CDR3 protein: CASSLLVDNEKLFF
V gene: TRBV12-3/TRBV12-4; J gene: TRBJ1-5; CDR3 protein: CASSLIESQPQHF
V gene: TRBV6-2/TRBV6-3; J gene: TRBJ2-6; CDR3 protein: CASSSTGSGANVLTF
V gene: TRBV12-3/TRBV12-4; J gene: TRBJ1-4; CDR3 protein: CASSLAVNELFF
V gene: TRBV14; J gene: TRBJ2-7; CDR3 protein: CASSHGPTAASTYEQYF
V gene: TRBV14; J gene: TRBJ2-4; CDR3 protein: CASRPRGLAGAMAAKNIQYF
V gene: TRBV10-2; J gene: TRBJ2-7; CDR3 protein: CASSGGTSGSYEQYF
V gene: TRBV12-3/TRBV12-4; J gene: TRBJ2-3; CDR3 protein: CASSSGGFTDTQYF
V gene: TRBV6-6; J gene: TRBJ1-5; CDR3 protein: CASSPEGPQHF
V gene: TRBV7-2; J gene: TRBJ1-2; CDR3 protein: CASSPSWEDYGYTF
V gene: TRBV20-1; J gene: TRBJ2-5; CDR3 protein: CSAFLGGREETQYF
V gene: TRBV20-1; J gene: TRBJ1-1; CDR3 protein: CSAGRGTEAFF
V gene: TRBV28; J gene: TRBJ1-5; CDR3 protein: CASTPIDSIYSNQPQHF
V gene: TRBV27; J gene: TRBJ1-6; CDR3 protein: CASSLSPDRAPLHF
V gene: TRBV20-1; J gene: TRBJ2-7; CDR3 protein: CSALVRTLRGSYEQYF
V gene: TRBV4-1; J gene: TRBJ2-5; CDR3 protein: CASNHPAQETQYF
V gene: TRBV15; J gene: TRBJ2-5; CDR3 protein: CATSRDTGASGLETQYF
V gene: TRBV12-3/TRBV12-4; J gene: TRBJ1-2; CDR3 protein: CASSLSDYGYTF
V gene: TRBV6-2/TRBV6-3; J gene: TRBJ2-5; CDR3 protein: CASRRSSGRGIETQYF
V gene: TRBV28; J gene: TRBJ2-3; CDR3 protein: CASSVNDAGPDTQYF
V gene: TRBV6-6; J gene: TRBJ1-2; CDR3 protein: CASSYSSSYTF
V gene: TRBV6-2/TRBV6-3; J gene: TRBJ1-5; CDR3 protein: CASSTPPGQSYSNQPQHF
V gene: TRBV19; J gene: TRBJ2-1; CDR3 protein: CASSILGDEQFF
V gene: TRBV7-9; J gene: TRBJ2-5; CDR3 protein: CASSKLVLAGGPLEETQYF
V gene: TRBV29-1; J gene: TRBJ2-3; CDR3 protein: CSVESLARVTDTQYF
V gene: TRBV3-1; J gene: TRBJ1-1; CDR3 protein: CASSQEGENTEAFF
V gene: TRBV18; J gene: TRBJ2-7; CDR3 protein: CASSTGAQTYEQYF
V gene: TRBV2; J gene: TRBJ2-7; CDR3 protein: CASGGQFSHEQYF
V gene: TRBV28; J gene: TRBJ2-7; CDR3 protein: CASSSGLSYEQYF
V gene: TRBV10-3; J gene: TRBJ2-1; CDR3 protein: CAISARGTGGGNEQFF
V gene: TRBV20-1; J gene: TRBJ2-1; CDR3 protein: CSARLAPSGISNEQFF
V gene: TRBV20-1; J gene: TRBJ2-3; CDR3 protein: CSARRTSGADTQYF
V gene: TRBV7-9; J gene: TRBJ2-4; CDR3 protein: CASSLATGSPKNIQYF
V gene: TRBV4-1; J gene: TRBJ2-5; CDR3 protein: CASSQGPGRVETQYF
V gene: TRBV11-1; J gene: TRBJ2-7; CDR3 protein: CASSLGPLLGEQYF